This note documents a single TCR beta chain sequence. TCRdb fed the 5' RACE reads into MiXCR, producing one record per CDR3 protein. Altogether some 340,000 distinct CDR3 sequences are present, over 4% being singletons, with the ten largest covering about 22%. This entry belongs to a study of T cells after yellow fever vaccination. V lost 2 bases to trimming and J lost 1 base, with 20 bases between them. The CDR3 has 19 amino acids. Germline V gene lookup returns CDR1 ENHRY and CDR2 SYGVKD. Sequenced material: PBMCs, taken 5 days after the yellow fever booster vaccination. This rearrangement joins TRBV10-3 to TRBJ2-2; D is perhaps TRBD2 (7 bases). The clonotype originates from a man between 18 and 29 years old who received the YFV17D yellow fever vaccine. This CDR3 is CAISEELRGGTLNTGELFF. CDR3 bases: TGTGCCATCAGTGAGGAGCTTAGGGGAGGGACATTGAACACCGGGGAGCTGTTTTTT.